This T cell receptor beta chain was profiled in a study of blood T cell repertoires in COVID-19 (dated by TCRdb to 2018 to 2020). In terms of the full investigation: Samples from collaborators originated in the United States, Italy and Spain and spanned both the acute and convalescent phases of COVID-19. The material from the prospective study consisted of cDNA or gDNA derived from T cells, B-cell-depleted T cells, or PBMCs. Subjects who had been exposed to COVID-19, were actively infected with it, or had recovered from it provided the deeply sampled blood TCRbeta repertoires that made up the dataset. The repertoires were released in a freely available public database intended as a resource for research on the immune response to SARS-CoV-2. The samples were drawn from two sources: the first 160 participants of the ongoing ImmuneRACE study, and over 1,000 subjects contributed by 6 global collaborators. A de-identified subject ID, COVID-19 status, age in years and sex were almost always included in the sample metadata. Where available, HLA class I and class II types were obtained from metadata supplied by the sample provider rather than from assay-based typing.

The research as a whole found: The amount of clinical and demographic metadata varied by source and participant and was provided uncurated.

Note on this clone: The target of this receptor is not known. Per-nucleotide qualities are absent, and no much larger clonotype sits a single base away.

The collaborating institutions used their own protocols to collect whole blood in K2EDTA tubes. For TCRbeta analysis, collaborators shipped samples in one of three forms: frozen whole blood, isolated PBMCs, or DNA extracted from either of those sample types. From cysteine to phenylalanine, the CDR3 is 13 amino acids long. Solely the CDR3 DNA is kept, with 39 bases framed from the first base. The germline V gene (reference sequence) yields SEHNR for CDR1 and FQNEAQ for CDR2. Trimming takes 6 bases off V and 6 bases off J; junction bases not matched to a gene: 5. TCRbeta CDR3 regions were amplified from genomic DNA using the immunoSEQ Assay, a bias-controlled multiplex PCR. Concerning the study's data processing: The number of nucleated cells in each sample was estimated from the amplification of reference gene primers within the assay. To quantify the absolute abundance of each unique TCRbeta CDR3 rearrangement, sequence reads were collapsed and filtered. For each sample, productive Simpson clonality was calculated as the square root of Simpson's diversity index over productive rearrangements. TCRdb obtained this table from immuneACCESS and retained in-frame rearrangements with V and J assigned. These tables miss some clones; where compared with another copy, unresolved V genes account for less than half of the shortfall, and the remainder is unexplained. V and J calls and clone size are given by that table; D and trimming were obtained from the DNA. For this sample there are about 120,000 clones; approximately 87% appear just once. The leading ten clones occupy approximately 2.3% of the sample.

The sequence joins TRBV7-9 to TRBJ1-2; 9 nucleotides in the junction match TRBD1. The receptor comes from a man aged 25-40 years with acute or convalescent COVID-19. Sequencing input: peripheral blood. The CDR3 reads CASSLTGGHGYTF. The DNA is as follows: TGTGCCAGCAGTCTCACAGGGGGCCATGGCTACACCTTC.